The rows below give T cell receptor beta chains drawn from one sample of a study of post-analysis software for immune sequencing data. One entry per CDR3 protein, called by TCRdb with MiXCR from the PCR reads. The data show more than 350,000 distinct CDR3 sequences, over 30% seen once. The sequenced sample was blood. The receptors originated from a girl aged 2 to 10 with multiple sclerosis. The CDR3 runs from the conserved cysteine through the conserved F or W. A D gene is named only where the DNA matches it firmly. Clone size appears in some rows only: once, few, many, or a class for an expanded clone.

abundance	j_gene	v_gene	d_gene	CDR3nt	CDR3aa
NA	TRBJ2-4	TRBV6-1	NA	TGTGCCAGCAGTATTCTAGGTAACATTCAGTACTTC	CASSILGNIQYF
NA	TRBJ1-5	TRBV7-2	NA	TGTGCCAGCAGCTTATTCCGAGTGGACCTGGTCTCCAATCAGCCCCAGCATTTT	CASSLFRVDLVSNQPQHF
NA	TRBJ1-2	TRBV6-5	NA	TGTGCCAGCAGTTACTTCCAGGGTACCTATGGCTACACCTTC	CASSYFQGTYGYTF
NA	TRBJ2-5	TRBV2	NA	TGTGCCAGCAGTGAAGGGACAGTCTGGTGGGAGACCCAGTACTTC	CASSEGTVWWETQYF
few	TRBJ2-7	TRBV28	NA	TGTGCCAGCAGAATTAAGGCCCCCCACGGAGCTTCTACCGAGCAGTACTTC	CASRIKAPHGASTEQYF
NA	TRBJ2-1	TRBV4-3	NA	TGCGCCAGCAGCCAAGAATTTTTAGCCTACGATGAGCAGTTCTTC	CASSQEFLAYDEQFF
few	TRBJ2-5	TRBV29-1	TRBD1	TGCAGCGTACCCGGGACAGGGATTCAAGAGACCCAGTACTTC	CSVPGTGIQETQYF
few	TRBJ2-2	TRBV18	TRBD1	TGTGCCAGCTCACCGGGACAGTCGAACACCGGGGAGCTGTTTTTT	CASSPGQSNTGELFF
NA	TRBJ2-7	TRBV18	NA	TGTGCCAGCTCATCCCGGGAGAGCGAAAACGAGCAGTACTTC	CASSSRESENEQYF
NA	TRBJ2-7	TRBV6-5	NA	TGTGCCAGCAGTTACGATTCAGGGCCCTACGAGCAGTACTTC	CASSYDSGPYEQYF
NA	TRBJ1-1	TRBV7-2	NA	TGTGCCAGCAGCTCTCACAGGGAGAACACTGAAGCTTTCTTT	CASSSHRENTEAFF
NA	TRBJ1-5	TRBV7-3	NA	TGTGCCAGCAGCCTAACAGTAAATCAGCCCCAGCATTTT	CASSLTVNQPQHF
few	TRBJ1-4	TRBV20-1	NA	TGCAGTGCTAGCGATAGGGCGGCTAATGAAAAACTGTTTTTT	CSASDRAANEKLFF
few	TRBJ1-2	TRBV7-9	NA	TGTGCCAGCAGCTTTCCCGGCCCCGCGTTGTATGGCTACACCTTC	CASSFPGPALYGYTF
NA	TRBJ2-7	TRBV28	NA	TGTGCCAGCAGCTTAGCGCCGCAGGTGCCCTCCTACGAGCAGTACTTC	CASSLAPQVPSYEQYF
NA	TRBJ1-6	TRBV6-5	NA	TGTGCCAGCAGTTACCAAGGTTTCGGTTGTTCACCCCTCCACTTT	CASSYQGFGCSPLHF
few	TRBJ2-7	TRBV5-1	TRBD1	TGCGCCAGCAGCCTAACACAGGGGGCGATACTCGAGCAGTACTTC	CASSLTQGAILEQYF
NA	TRBJ2-3	TRBV12-3/TRBV12-4	NA	TGTGCCAGCATCCTAAGGGCGGGGAGAGAGAGCACAGATGCGCAGTATTTT	CASILRAGRESTDAQYF
NA	TRBJ2-7	TRBV7-6	NA	TGTGCCAGCAGCCCCCGGGACCGATTCGCCTCCGAGCAGTACTTC	CASSPRDRFASEQYF
NA	TRBJ2-7	TRBV7-8	NA	TGTGCCAGCAGCTTAGCCGGAGAGAGCTCCTACGAGCAGTACTTC	CASSLAGESSYEQYF
NA	TRBJ2-7	TRBV10-3	NA	TGTGCCATCAGTGGCGGCGGACTTAACTCCTACGAGCAGTACTTC	CAISGGGLNSYEQYF
NA	TRBJ2-4	TRBV9	NA	TGTGCCAGCAGCGGGAAGGAGAGACAGGTTCCGGAAAACATTCAGTACTTC	CASSGKERQVPENIQYF
NA	TRBJ2-7	TRBV20-1	TRBD2	TGCAGTGCTAGAGATCAGGGCCCTGGGACTAGCGGACCCTACGAACAGTACTTC	CSARDQGPGTSGPYEQYF
NA	TRBJ2-1	TRBV5-1	NA	TGCGCCAGCAAACTAGGCAATGAGCAGTTCTTC	CASKLGNEQFF
NA	TRBJ2-7	TRBV5-1	TRBD1	TGCGCCAGCAGCTCAGGACAGGCGCTCTACGAGCAGTACTTC	CASSSGQALYEQYF
NA	TRBJ2-1	TRBV7-3	TRBD1	TGTGCCAGCAGCTCAAGGCAAAACCGGGACAGATACAATGAGCAGTTCTTC	CASSSRQNRDRYNEQFF
NA	TRBJ1-2	TRBV12-3/TRBV12-4	NA	TGTGCCAGCAGTACCACAGCCTTCTATGGCTACACCTTC	CASSTTAFYGYTF
NA	TRBJ2-3	TRBV7-9	NA	TGTGCCAGCAGCCCTCTTGGAGGGGCGACAGATGCGCAGTATTTT	CASSPLGGATDAQYF
NA	TRBJ2-7	TRBV3-1	NA	TGTGCCAGCAGCCAAGATTGGAACACCGCAATTTACGAGCAGTACTTC	CASSQDWNTAIYEQYF
NA	TRBJ2-1	TRBV10-3	TRBD2	TGTGCCCCCATTAAAGACGGTAAGAGCGGGGGCCACTACAATGAGCAGTTCTTC	CAPIKDGKSGGHYNEQFF
many	TRBJ2-5	TRBV29-1	NA	TGCAGCGTTGTAACACAGGAGTACCAAGAGACCCAGTACTTC	CSVVTQEYQETQYF